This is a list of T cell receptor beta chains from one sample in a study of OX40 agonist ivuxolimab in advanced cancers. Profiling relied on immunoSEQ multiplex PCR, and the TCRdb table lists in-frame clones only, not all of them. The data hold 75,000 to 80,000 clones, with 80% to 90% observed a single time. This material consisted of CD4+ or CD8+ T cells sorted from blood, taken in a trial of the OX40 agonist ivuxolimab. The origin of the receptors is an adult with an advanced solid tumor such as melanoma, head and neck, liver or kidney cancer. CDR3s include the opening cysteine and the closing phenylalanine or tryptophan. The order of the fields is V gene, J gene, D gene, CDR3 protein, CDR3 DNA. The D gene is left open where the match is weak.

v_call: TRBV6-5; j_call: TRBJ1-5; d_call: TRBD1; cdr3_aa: CASSARQGENQPQHF; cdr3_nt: TGTGCCAGCAGCGCCCGACAGGGGGAAAATCAGCCCCAGCATTTT
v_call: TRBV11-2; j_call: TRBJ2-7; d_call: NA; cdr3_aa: CASRGQAAPAYEQYF; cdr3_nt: TGTGCCAGCAGGGGACAAGCAGCACCCGCCTACGAGCAGTACTTC
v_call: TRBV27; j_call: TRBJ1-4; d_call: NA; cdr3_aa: CASSLMAAATNEKLFF; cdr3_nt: TGTGCCAGCAGTTTAATGGCGGCCGCAACTAATGAAAAACTGTTTTTT
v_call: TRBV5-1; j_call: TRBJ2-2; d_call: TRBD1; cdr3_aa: CASSHRDSSNTGELFF; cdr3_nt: TGCGCCAGCAGCCACCGGGACAGCTCGAACACCGGGGAGCTGTTTTTT
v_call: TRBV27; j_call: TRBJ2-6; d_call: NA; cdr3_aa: CASSPRAVSGANVLTF; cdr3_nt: TGTGCCAGCAGTCCACGAGCCGTCTCTGGGGCCAACGTCCTGACTTTC
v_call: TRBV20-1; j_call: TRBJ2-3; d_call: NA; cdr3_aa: CSGEATDTQYF; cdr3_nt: TGCAGTGGAGAGGCCACAGATACGCAGTATTTT
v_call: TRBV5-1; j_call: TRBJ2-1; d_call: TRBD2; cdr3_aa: CASSLVTSDEQFF; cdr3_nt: TGCGCCAGCAGCTTGGTCACTAGCGATGAGCAGTTCTTC
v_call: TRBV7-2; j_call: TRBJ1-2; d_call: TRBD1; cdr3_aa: CASSPGQGRRGYTF; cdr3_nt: TGTGCCAGCAGCCCCGGACAGGGGAGACGGGGCTACACCTTC
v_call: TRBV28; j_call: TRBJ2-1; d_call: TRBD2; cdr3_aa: CASSLGRGGEQFF; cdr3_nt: TGTGCCAGCAGTTTGGGACGCGGGGGAGAGCAGTTCTTC
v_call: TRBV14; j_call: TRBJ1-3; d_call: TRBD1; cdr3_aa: CASSHRGAGNTIYF; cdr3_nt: TGTGCCAGCAGCCACAGGGGGGCTGGAAACACCATATATTTT
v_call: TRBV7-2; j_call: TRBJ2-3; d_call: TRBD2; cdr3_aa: CASSGRGGGATDTQYF; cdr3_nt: TGTGCCAGCAGCGGCAGAGGCGGGGGGGCCACAGATACGCAGTATTTT
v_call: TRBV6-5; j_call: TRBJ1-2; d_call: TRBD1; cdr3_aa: CASRRQGESGYTF; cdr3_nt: TGTGCCAGCAGGCGACAGGGTGAGAGTGGCTACACCTTC